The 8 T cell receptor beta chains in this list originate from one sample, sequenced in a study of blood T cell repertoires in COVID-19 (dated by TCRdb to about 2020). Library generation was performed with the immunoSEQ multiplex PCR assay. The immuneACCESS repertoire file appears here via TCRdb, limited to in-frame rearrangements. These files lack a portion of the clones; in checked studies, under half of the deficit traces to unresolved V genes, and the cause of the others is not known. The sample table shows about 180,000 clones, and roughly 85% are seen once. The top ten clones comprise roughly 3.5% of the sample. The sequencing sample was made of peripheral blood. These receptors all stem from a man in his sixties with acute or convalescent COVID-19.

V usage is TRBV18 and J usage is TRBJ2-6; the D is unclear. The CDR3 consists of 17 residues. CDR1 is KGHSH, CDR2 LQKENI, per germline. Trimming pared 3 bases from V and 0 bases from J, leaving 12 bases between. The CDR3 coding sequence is TGTGCCAGCTCACCGGCGGCAGCCTCCTCTGGGGCCAACGTCCTGACTTTC. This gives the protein CASSPAAASSGANVLTF.

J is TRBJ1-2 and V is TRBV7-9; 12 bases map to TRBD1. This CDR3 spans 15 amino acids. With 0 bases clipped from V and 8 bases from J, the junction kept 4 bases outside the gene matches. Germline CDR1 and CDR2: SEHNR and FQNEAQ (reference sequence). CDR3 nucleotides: TGTGCCAGCAGCTTAGCGGGGACAGGGGGCAACGGCTACACCTTC. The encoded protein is CASSLAGTGGNGYTF.

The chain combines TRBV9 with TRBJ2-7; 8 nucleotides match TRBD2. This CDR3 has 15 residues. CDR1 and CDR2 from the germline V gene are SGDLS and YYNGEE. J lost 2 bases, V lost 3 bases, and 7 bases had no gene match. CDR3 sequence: CASSEGGGLAYEQYF. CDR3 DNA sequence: TGTGCCAGCAGCGAAGGGGGGGGACTAGCCTACGAGCAGTACTTC.

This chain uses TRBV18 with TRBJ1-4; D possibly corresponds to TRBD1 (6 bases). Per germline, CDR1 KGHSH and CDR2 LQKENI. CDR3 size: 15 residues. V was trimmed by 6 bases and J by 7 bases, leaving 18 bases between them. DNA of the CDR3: TGTGCCAGCTCTAACCAGGCAGGGGACGGTGAAAAACTGTTTTTT. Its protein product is CASSNQAGDGEKLFF. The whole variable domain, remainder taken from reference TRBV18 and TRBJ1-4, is NAGVMQNPRHLVRRRGQEARLRCSPMKGHSHVYWYRQLPEEGLKFMVYLQKENIIDESGMPKERFSAEFPKEGPSILRIQQVVRGDSAAYFCASSNQAGDGEKLFFGSGTQLSVL.

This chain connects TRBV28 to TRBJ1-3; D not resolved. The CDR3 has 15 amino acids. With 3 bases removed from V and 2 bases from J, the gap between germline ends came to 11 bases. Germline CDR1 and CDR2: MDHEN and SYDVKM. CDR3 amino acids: CASSFGLGTGNTIYF. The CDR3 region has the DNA TGTGCCAGCAGTTTCGGTCTAGGCACTGGAAACACCATATATTTT. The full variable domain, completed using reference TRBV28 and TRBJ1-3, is DVKVTQSSRYLVKRTGEKVFLECVQDMDHENMFWYRQDPGLGLRLIYFSYDVKMKEKGDIPEGYSVSREKKERFSLILESASTNQTSMYLCASSFGLGTGNTIYFGEGSWLTVV.

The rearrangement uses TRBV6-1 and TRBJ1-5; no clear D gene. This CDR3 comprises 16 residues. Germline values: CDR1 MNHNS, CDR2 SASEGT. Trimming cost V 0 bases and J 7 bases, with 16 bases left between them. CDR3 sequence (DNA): TGTGCCAGCAGTGAAGCTCCGGACTGGGAGAGACAGCCCCAGCATTTT. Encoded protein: CASSEAPDWERQPQHF.

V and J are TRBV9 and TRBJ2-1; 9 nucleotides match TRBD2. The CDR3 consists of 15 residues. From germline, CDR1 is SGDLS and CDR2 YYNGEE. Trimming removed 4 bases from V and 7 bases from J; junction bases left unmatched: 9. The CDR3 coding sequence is TGTGCCAGCAGCCCTTTCGCGGGAGGGGGTAATGAGCAGTTCTTC. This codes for CASSPFAGGGNEQFF.

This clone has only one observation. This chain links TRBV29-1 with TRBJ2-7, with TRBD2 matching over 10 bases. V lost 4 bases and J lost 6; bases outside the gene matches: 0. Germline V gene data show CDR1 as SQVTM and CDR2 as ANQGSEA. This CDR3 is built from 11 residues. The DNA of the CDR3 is TGCAGCGTTGGACTAGCGGGCGAGCAGTACTTC. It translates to CSVGLAGEQYF.